This is a list of T cell receptor beta chains from one sample in a study of OX40 agonist ivuxolimab in advanced cancers. TCRdb's table, derived via immunoSEQ multiplex PCR, lists solely in-frame clones and lacks some. The sample has 8,000 to 10,000 clones, almost 90% seen once. Sequencing used CD4+ or CD8+ T cells sorted from blood, obtained in a trial of the OX40 agonist ivuxolimab. Receptors originate from an adult with an advanced solid tumor such as melanoma, head and neck, liver or kidney cancer. CDR3s include the opening cysteine and the closing phenylalanine or tryptophan. The order of the fields is CDR3 length, V gene, clone size, D gene, J gene, CDR3 protein, CDR3 DNA. A D gene is named only where the DNA matches it firmly. Clone size is given for some rows only: seen once, a few or many times, or a class if the clone is expanded.

cdr3_length: 15; v_call: TRBV19; clone_size: NA; d_call: NA; j_call: TRBJ1-4; cdr3_aa: CASTMGANANEKLFF; cdr3_nt: TGTGCCAGTACCATGGGGGCAAACGCTAATGAAAAACTGTTTTTT
cdr3_length: 12; v_call: TRBV29-1; clone_size: NA; d_call: NA; j_call: TRBJ2-4; cdr3_aa: CSAREGRNIQYF; cdr3_nt: TGCAGCGCAAGAGAGGGGAGAAACATTCAGTACTTC
cdr3_length: 14; v_call: TRBV2; clone_size: NA; d_call: NA; j_call: TRBJ2-7; cdr3_aa: CASSEGNRFYEQYF; cdr3_nt: TGTGCCAGCAGTGAAGGCAACAGGTTCTACGAGCAGTACTTC
cdr3_length: 15; v_call: TRBV7-3; clone_size: NA; d_call: TRBD2; j_call: TRBJ2-1; cdr3_aa: CASSSGLPGGVEQFF; cdr3_nt: TGTGCCAGCAGCTCGGGACTCCCGGGGGGGGTTGAGCAGTTCTTC
cdr3_length: 15; v_call: TRBV6-1; clone_size: NA; d_call: NA; j_call: TRBJ1-6; cdr3_aa: CASSESSTYNSPLHF; cdr3_nt: TGTGCCAGCAGTGAATCCTCAACATATAATTCACCCCTCCACTTT
cdr3_length: 15; v_call: TRBV28; clone_size: NA; d_call: NA; j_call: TRBJ2-7; cdr3_aa: CASSPRGDPSYEQYF; cdr3_nt: TGTGCCAGCAGCCCGAGGGGGGACCCCTCCTACGAGCAGTACTTC
cdr3_length: 13; v_call: TRBV2; clone_size: few; d_call: NA; j_call: TRBJ2-5; cdr3_aa: CASSDREQETQYF; cdr3_nt: TGTGCCAGCAGTGACAGGGAACAAGAGACCCAGTACTTC
cdr3_length: 15; v_call: TRBV4-1; clone_size: NA; d_call: NA; j_call: TRBJ1-1; cdr3_aa: CASSQVQGNSPEAFF; cdr3_nt: TGCGCCAGCAGCCAAGTGCAGGGGAATTCGCCTGAAGCTTTCTTT
cdr3_length: 16; v_call: TRBV5-6; clone_size: NA; d_call: NA; j_call: TRBJ2-7; cdr3_aa: CASSLATQSGDYEQYF; cdr3_nt: TGTGCCAGCAGCCTAGCTACTCAGTCAGGGGACTACGAGCAGTACTTC
cdr3_length: 12; v_call: TRBV29-1; clone_size: NA; d_call: TRBD1; j_call: TRBJ1-1; cdr3_aa: CSVEGRGTEAFF; cdr3_nt: TGCAGCGTTGAGGGCAGGGGGACTGAAGCTTTCTTT
cdr3_length: 13; v_call: TRBV5-4; clone_size: NA; d_call: NA; j_call: TRBJ2-5; cdr3_aa: CASSLDYLETQYF; cdr3_nt: TGTGCCAGCAGCTTGGATTATCTAGAGACCCAGTACTTC
cdr3_length: 15; v_call: TRBV11-2; clone_size: NA; d_call: TRBD2; j_call: TRBJ2-1; cdr3_aa: CASSLWTSGNNEQFF; cdr3_nt: TGCGCCAGCAGCTTGTGGACTAGCGGAAACAATGAGCAGTTCTTC
cdr3_length: 11; v_call: TRBV20-1; clone_size: NA; d_call: NA; j_call: TRBJ2-1; cdr3_aa: CSARGGNEQFF; cdr3_nt: TGCAGTGCTCGGGGCGGCAATGAGCAGTTCTTC
cdr3_length: 15; v_call: TRBV9; clone_size: NA; d_call: TRBD1; j_call: TRBJ2-5; cdr3_aa: CASSVGQGAGETQYF; cdr3_nt: TGTGCCAGCAGCGTAGGACAGGGGGCGGGTGAGACCCAGTACTTC
cdr3_length: 15; v_call: TRBV10-3; clone_size: few; d_call: NA; j_call: TRBJ2-5; cdr3_aa: CAISESLLAPETQYF; cdr3_nt: TGTGCCATCAGTGAGTCGTTACTAGCCCCAGAGACCCAGTACTTC
cdr3_length: 14; v_call: TRBV12-2; clone_size: NA; d_call: NA; j_call: TRBJ2-1; cdr3_aa: CASRFWTSCNEQFF; cdr3_nt: TGTGCAAGTCGCTTTTGGACTAGCTGCAATGAGCAGTTCTTC
cdr3_length: 13; v_call: TRBV7-9; clone_size: NA; d_call: NA; j_call: TRBJ2-7; cdr3_aa: CASTRTASYEQYF; cdr3_nt: TGTGCCAGCACCAGGACAGCCAGCTACGAGCAGTACTTC
cdr3_length: 14; v_call: TRBV9; clone_size: NA; d_call: TRBD1; j_call: TRBJ1-5; cdr3_aa: CASSPGGINQPQHF; cdr3_nt: TGTGCCAGCAGCCCAGGGGGCATAAATCAGCCCCAGCATTTT
cdr3_length: 13; v_call: TRBV7-9; clone_size: NA; d_call: NA; j_call: TRBJ2-5; cdr3_aa: CASSFRGYETQYF; cdr3_nt: TGTGCCAGCAGCTTCAGGGGTTACGAGACCCAGTACTTC
cdr3_length: 18; v_call: TRBV29-1; clone_size: NA; d_call: NA; j_call: TRBJ2-3; cdr3_aa: CSVDFFQGGSARADTQYF; cdr3_nt: TGCAGCGTTGATTTCTTCCAGGGGGGATCAGCAAGGGCAGATACGCAGTATTTT
cdr3_length: 12; v_call: TRBV6-5; clone_size: NA; d_call: TRBD1; j_call: TRBJ2-7; cdr3_aa: CASRTGSYEQYF; cdr3_nt: TGTGCCAGCAGGACAGGGTCCTACGAGCAGTACTTC
cdr3_length: 19; v_call: TRBV10-3; clone_size: NA; d_call: NA; j_call: TRBJ1-5; cdr3_aa: CAISESGTAGGGSNQPQHF; cdr3_nt: TGTGCCATCAGTGAGTCAGGGACGGCTGGAGGGGGTAGCAATCAGCCCCAGCATTTT
cdr3_length: 13; v_call: TRBV9; clone_size: NA; d_call: NA; j_call: TRBJ1-1; cdr3_aa: CASSGTINTEAFF; cdr3_nt: TGTGCCAGCTCCGGGACAATTAACACTGAAGCTTTCTTT
cdr3_length: 14; v_call: TRBV2; clone_size: NA; d_call: NA; j_call: TRBJ2-7; cdr3_aa: CALEHQGKPYEQYF; cdr3_nt: TGTGCCCTCGAACACCAGGGAAAGCCCTACGAGCAGTACTTC
cdr3_length: 16; v_call: TRBV4-1; clone_size: NA; d_call: TRBD1; j_call: TRBJ2-1; cdr3_aa: CASSRNPGQGDNEQFF; cdr3_nt: TGCGCCAGCAGCCGCAACCCGGGACAGGGGGACAATGAGCAGTTCTTC
cdr3_length: 13; v_call: TRBV6-5; clone_size: NA; d_call: TRBD1; j_call: TRBJ2-7; cdr3_aa: CASSLQGAYEQYF; cdr3_nt: TGTGCCAGCAGTTTACAGGGGGCCTACGAGCAGTACTTC
cdr3_length: 14; v_call: TRBV7-9; clone_size: NA; d_call: NA; j_call: TRBJ2-2; cdr3_aa: CASSFKRNTGELFF; cdr3_nt: TGTGCCAGCAGCTTCAAGCGGAACACCGGGGAGCTGTTTTTT
cdr3_length: 17; v_call: TRBV6-4; clone_size: NA; d_call: TRBD2; j_call: TRBJ2-4; cdr3_aa: CASSDSRAGGGKNIQYF; cdr3_nt: TGTGCCAGCAGTGACTCGCGTGCGGGGGGAGGCAAAAACATTCAGTACTTC
cdr3_length: 12; v_call: TRBV5-4; clone_size: once; d_call: NA; j_call: TRBJ1-1; cdr3_aa: CASSFGGTEAFF; cdr3_nt: TGTGCCAGCAGCTTTGGGGGCACTGAAGCTTTCTTT
cdr3_length: 14; v_call: TRBV7-3; clone_size: NA; d_call: TRBD1; j_call: TRBJ2-1; cdr3_aa: CASSPQTGRNEQFF; cdr3_nt: TGTGCCAGCAGCCCTCAGACAGGGCGCAATGAGCAGTTCTTC
cdr3_length: 15; v_call: TRBV5-6; clone_size: NA; d_call: TRBD1; j_call: TRBJ1-4; cdr3_aa: CASSYNAGTGEKLFF; cdr3_nt: TGTGCCAGCAGCTACAACGCCGGGACAGGTGAAAAACTGTTTTTT
cdr3_length: 11; v_call: TRBV5-4; clone_size: once; d_call: NA; j_call: TRBJ2-3; cdr3_aa: CASSWRDTQYF; cdr3_nt: TGTGCCAGCAGCTGGCGGGATACGCAGTATTTT
cdr3_length: 14; v_call: TRBV7-8; clone_size: NA; d_call: NA; j_call: TRBJ2-7; cdr3_aa: CASSLRVGSYEQYF; cdr3_nt: TGTGCCAGCAGCTTAAGAGTGGGGAGCTACGAGCAGTACTTC
cdr3_length: 15; v_call: TRBV12-2; clone_size: NA; d_call: NA; j_call: TRBJ2-1; cdr3_aa: CASRSPAEQLDEQFF; cdr3_nt: TGTGCAAGTCGCTCTCCGGCGGAGCAACTCGATGAGCAGTTCTTC
cdr3_length: 17; v_call: TRBV14; clone_size: NA; d_call: NA; j_call: TRBJ2-5; cdr3_aa: CASSQIRGTESVWTQYF; cdr3_nt: TGTGCCAGCAGCCAAATCAGGGGAACAGAGAGTGTTTGGACCCAGTACTTC
cdr3_length: 14; v_call: TRBV7-9; clone_size: NA; d_call: TRBD1; j_call: TRBJ1-1; cdr3_aa: CASSGRDRNTEAFF; cdr3_nt: TGTGCCAGCAGCGGGCGGGACAGGAACACTGAAGCTTTCTTT
cdr3_length: 16; v_call: TRBV28; clone_size: NA; d_call: NA; j_call: TRBJ1-1; cdr3_aa: CASRKFLREANTEAFF; cdr3_nt: TGTGCCAGCAGAAAGTTCCTTCGGGAGGCGAACACTGAAGCTTTCTTT
cdr3_length: 15; v_call: TRBV5-6; clone_size: NA; d_call: TRBD1; j_call: TRBJ2-7; cdr3_aa: CASSPSRQGSYEQYF; cdr3_nt: TGTGCCAGCAGCCCGTCCCGACAGGGGTCCTACGAGCAGTACTTC
cdr3_length: 16; v_call: TRBV11-2; clone_size: NA; d_call: TRBD1; j_call: TRBJ1-1; cdr3_aa: CASSFRTGEVDTEAFF; cdr3_nt: TGTGCCAGCAGCTTCCGGACAGGCGAGGTGGACACTGAAGCTTTCTTT
cdr3_length: 14; v_call: TRBV4-1; clone_size: large; d_call: NA; j_call: TRBJ2-7; cdr3_aa: CASSQAPGDYEQYF; cdr3_nt: TGCGCCAGCAGCCAAGCACCGGGAGACTACGAGCAGTACTTC
cdr3_length: 19; v_call: TRBV27; clone_size: NA; d_call: NA; j_call: TRBJ2-2; cdr3_aa: CASRSLTAPAPKTPGSCFF; cdr3_nt: NA
cdr3_length: 15; v_call: TRBV7-7; clone_size: NA; d_call: NA; j_call: TRBJ2-1; cdr3_aa: CASSSTSSSYNEQFF; cdr3_nt: TGTGCCAGCAGCTCCACATCGAGCTCCTACAATGAGCAGTTCTTC